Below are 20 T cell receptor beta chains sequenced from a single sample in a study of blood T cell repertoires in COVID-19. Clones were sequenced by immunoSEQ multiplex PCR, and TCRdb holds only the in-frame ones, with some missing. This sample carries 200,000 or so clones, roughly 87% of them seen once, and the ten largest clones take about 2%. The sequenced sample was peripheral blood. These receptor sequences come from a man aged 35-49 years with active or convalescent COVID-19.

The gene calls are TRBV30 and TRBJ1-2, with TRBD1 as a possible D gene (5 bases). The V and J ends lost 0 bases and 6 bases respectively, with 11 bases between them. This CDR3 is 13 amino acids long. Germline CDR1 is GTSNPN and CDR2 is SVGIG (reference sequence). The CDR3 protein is CAWSVVREDGYTF. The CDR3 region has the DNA TGTGCCTGGAGTGTAGTCAGGGAGGATGGCTACACCTTC. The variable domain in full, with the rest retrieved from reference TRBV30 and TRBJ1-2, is SQTIHQWPATLVQPVGSPLSLECTVEGTSNPNLYWYRQAAGRGLQLLFYSVGIGQISSEVPQNLSASRPQDRQFILSSKKLLLSDSGFYLCAWSVVREDGYTFGSGTRLTVV.

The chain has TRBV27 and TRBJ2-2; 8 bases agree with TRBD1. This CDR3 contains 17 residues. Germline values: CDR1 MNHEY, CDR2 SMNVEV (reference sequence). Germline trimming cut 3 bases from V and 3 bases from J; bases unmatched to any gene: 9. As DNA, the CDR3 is TGTGCCAGCAGTTTGGGGGCCGGACAGGGTTACACCGGGGAGCTGTTTTTT. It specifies CASSLGAGQGYTGELFF.

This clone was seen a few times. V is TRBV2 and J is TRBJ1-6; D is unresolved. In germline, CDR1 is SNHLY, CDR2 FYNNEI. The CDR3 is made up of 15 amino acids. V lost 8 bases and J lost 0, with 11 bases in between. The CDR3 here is CASLRESSYNSPLHF. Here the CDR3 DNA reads TGTGCCAGCCTTCGGGAAAGCTCCTATAATTCACCCCTCCACTTT.

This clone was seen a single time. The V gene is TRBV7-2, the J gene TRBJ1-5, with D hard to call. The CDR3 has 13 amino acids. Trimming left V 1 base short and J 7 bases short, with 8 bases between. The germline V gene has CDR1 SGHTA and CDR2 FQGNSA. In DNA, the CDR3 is TGTGCCAGCAGCTTAGATGGGAGACAGCCCCAGCATTTT. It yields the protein CASSLDGRQPQHF.

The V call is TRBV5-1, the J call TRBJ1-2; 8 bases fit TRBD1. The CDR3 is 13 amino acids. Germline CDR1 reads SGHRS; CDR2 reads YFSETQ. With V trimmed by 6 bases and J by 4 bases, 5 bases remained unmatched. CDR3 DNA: TGCGCCAGCACGGTTACAGGGGGCTATGGCTACACCTTC. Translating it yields CASTVTGGYGYTF.

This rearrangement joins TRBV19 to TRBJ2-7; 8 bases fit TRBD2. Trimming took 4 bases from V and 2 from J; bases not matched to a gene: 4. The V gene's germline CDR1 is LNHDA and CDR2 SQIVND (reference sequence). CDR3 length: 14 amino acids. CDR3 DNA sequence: TGTGCCAGTAGTAGCGGGGGGCAAACCTACGAGCAGTACTTC. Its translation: CASSSGGQTYEQYF.

In nucleotides, the CDR3 is TGTGCCAGCAGAGTTTCGGGTACGAACACCGGGGAGCTGTTTTTT. Protein: CASRVSGTNTGELFF. V and J are TRBV28 and TRBJ2-2; D gene uncertain. The CDR3 totals 15 residues. V lost 6 bases, J lost 0 bases, and 11 bases lay in between. The germline V gene has CDR1 MDHEN and CDR2 SYDVKM.

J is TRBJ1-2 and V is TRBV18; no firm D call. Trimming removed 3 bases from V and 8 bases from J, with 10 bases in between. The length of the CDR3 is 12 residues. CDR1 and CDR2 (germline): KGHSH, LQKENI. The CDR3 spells CASSPTALGYTF. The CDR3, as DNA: TGTGCCAGCTCACCTACAGCTTTGGGCTACACCTTC.

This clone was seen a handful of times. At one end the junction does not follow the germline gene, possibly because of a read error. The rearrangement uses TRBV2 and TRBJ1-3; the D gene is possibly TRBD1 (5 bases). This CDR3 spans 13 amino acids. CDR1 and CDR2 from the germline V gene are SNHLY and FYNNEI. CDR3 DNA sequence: TGTGCCAGCAGTGACCCCGTAGTACAGGACCCTATTTTT. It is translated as CASSDPVVQDPIF.

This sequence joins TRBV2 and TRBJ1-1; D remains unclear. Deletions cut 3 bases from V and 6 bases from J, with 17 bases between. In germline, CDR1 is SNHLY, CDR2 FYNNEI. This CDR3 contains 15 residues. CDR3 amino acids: CASSDEGQSYAEAFF. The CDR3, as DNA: TGTGCCAGCAGTGACGAGGGTCAGTCTTACGCTGAAGCTTTCTTT.

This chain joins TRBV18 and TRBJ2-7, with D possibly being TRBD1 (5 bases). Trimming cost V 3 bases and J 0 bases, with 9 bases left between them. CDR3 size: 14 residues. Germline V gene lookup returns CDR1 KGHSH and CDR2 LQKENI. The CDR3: CASSPRVDSYEQYF. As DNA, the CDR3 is TGTGCCAGCTCACCCAGGGTCGACTCCTACGAGCAGTACTTC.

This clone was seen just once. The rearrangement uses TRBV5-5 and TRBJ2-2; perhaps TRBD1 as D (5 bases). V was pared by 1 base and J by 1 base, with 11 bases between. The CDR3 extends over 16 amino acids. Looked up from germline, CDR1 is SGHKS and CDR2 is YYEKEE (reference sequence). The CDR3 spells CASSLRAGLNTGELFF. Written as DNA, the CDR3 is TGTGCCAGCAGCTTGCGTGCAGGGTTGAACACCGGGGAGCTGTTTTTT.

CDR3: CAWSKQGNYGYTF. The CDR3 nucleotides read TGTGCCTGGAGTAAACAGGGTAACTATGGCTACACCTTC. This chain uses TRBV30 with TRBJ1-2, with a tentative D call TRBD1 (6 bases). CDR3 length: 13 amino acids. Germline V gene data show CDR1 as GTSNPN and CDR2 as SVGIG (reference sequence). The V end lost 2 bases, the J end lost 1 base, and 8 bases lay between the germline ends.

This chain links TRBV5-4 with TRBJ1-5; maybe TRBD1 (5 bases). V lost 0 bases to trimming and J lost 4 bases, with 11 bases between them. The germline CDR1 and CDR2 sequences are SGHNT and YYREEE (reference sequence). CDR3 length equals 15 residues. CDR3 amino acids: CASSLDIGGNQPQHF. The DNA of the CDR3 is TGTGCCAGCAGCTTGGACATTGGGGGGAATCAGCCCCAGCATTTT.

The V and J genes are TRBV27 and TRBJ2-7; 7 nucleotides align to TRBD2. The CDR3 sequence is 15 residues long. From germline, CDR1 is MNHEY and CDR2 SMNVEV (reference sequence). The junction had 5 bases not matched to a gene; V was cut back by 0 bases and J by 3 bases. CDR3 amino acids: CASSLSRREHYEQYF. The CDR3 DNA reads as TGTGCCAGCAGTTTATCGAGGCGGGAGCACTACGAGCAGTACTTC.

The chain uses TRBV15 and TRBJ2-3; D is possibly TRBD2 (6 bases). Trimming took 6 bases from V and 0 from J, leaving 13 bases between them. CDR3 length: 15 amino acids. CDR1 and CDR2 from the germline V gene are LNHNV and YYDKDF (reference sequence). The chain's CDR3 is CATRVASASTDTQYF. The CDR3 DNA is TGTGCCACCAGAGTCGCTAGCGCTAGCACAGATACGCAGTATTTT.

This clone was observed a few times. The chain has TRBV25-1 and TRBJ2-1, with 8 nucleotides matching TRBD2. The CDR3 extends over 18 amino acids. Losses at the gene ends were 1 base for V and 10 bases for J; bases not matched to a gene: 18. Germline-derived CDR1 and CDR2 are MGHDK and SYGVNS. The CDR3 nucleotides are TGTGCCAGCAGTGAATCCTCACCCGGGGGTAGCGGGACTCGGGAGCAGTTCTTC. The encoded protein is CASSESSPGGSGTREQFF.

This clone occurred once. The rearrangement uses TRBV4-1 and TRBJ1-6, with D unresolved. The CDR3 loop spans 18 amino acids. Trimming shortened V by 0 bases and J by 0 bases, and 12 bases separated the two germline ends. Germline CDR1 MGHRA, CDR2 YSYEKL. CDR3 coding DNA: TGCGCCAGCAGCCAAGATCTCGGGGTAGGCTCCTATAATTCACCCCTCCACTTT. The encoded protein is CASSQDLGVGSYNSPLHF.

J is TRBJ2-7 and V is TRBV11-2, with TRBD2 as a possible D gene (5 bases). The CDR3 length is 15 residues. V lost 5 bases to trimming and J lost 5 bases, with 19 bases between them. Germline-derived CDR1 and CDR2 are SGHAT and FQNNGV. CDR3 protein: CASSPPGSGSDEQYF. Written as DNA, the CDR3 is TGTGCCAGCAGCCCCCCGGGATCTGGGTCGGACGAGCAGTACTTC.

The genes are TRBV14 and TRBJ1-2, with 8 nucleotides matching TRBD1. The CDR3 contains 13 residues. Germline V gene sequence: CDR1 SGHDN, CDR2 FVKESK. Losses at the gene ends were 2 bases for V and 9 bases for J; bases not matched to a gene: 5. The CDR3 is CASSQTRTGRYTF. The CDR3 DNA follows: TGTGCCAGCAGCCAAACTAGGACAGGGCGCTACACCTTC.